These 14 T cell receptor beta chains were sequenced from one sample in a study of T cell changes during pregnancy in multiple sclerosis. Repertoires were generated with immunoSEQ multiplex PCR, while TCRdb's copy carries only in-frame clones and drops some. The sample records approximately 26,000 clones, 75% to 90% being singletons. The sequencing here drew on CD4+ T cells from peripheral blood mononuclear cells, taken in the second trimester of pregnancy. These receptors all stem from a female donor with multiple sclerosis, enrolled in a pregnancy study.

The chain combines TRBV5-1 with TRBJ2-7, with 7 positions matching TRBD1. The V and J ends lost 1 base and 3 bases, in that order; junction bases with no gene match: 13. Germline lookup yields CDR1 SGHRS and CDR2 YFSETQ. This CDR3 is 17 amino acids long. The CDR3 region is CASSLPRSGQFFYEQYF. The CDR3 DNA sequence: TGCGCCAGCAGCTTGCCTCGGTCGGGACAGTTCTTCTACGAGCAGTACTTC.

The CDR3 DNA sequence: TGTGCCAGCAGCCCCGAGGATGGGGGGGGTTGGGTCACAGATACGCAGTATTTT. This encodes CASSPEDGGGWVTDTQYF. The rearrangement links TRBV7-2 to TRBJ2-3, with 7 bases that match TRBD2. V gave up 5 bases and J gave up 2 bases; unmatched junction bases: 16. Germline CDR1 reads SGHTA; CDR2 reads FQGNSA. The CDR3 contains 18 residues.

The CDR3 sequence: CAISESGTASYEQYF. The CDR3 nucleotides read TGTGCCATCAGTGAGTCTGGGACAGCTTCCTACGAGCAGTACTTC. The chain couples TRBV10-3 to TRBJ2-7; 7 bases are shared with TRBD1. The V gene end was trimmed by 0 bases and the J gene end by 1 base; junction bases not matched to a gene: 3. The germline V gene encodes CDR1 ENHRY and CDR2 SYGVKD. CDR3 length: 15 amino acids.

V is TRBV5-1 and J is TRBJ1-2; 8 bases agree with TRBD1. The trim removed 4 bases at V and 10 bases at J, leaving 9 bases unmatched. CDR3 length: 13 amino acids. Germline lookup yields CDR1 SGHRS and CDR2 YFSETQ. CDR3 sequence: CASSLGQGMVYTF. The CDR3 coding sequence is TGCGCCAGCAGCCTCGGACAGGGAATGGTCTACACCTTC.

The chain recombines TRBV27 with TRBJ2-3; TRBD1 might be the D (6 bases). Trimming cost V 10 bases and J 4 bases, with 18 bases left between them. Germline CDR1 and CDR2: MNHEY and SMNVEV (reference sequence). The CDR3 consists of 14 residues. DNA of the CDR3: TGTGCCACCACGGGGCAGGGGAGTGCAGATACGCAGTATTTT. Protein: CATTGQGSADTQYF.

The chain couples TRBV11-2 to TRBJ2-7; 8 nucleotides line up with TRBD2. With V trimmed by 0 bases and J by 2 bases, 3 bases remained unmatched. CDR3 length: 15 residues. Per germline, CDR1 SGHAT and CDR2 FQNNGV. DNA for the CDR3: TGTGCCAGCAGCTTAGAGGGGCGGGGGGCCTACGAGCAGTACTTC. This encodes CASSLEGRGAYEQYF. The variable domain in full, completed from reference TRBV11-2 and TRBJ2-7, reads EAGVAQSPRYKIIEKRQSVAFWCNPISGHATLYWYQQILGQGPKLLIQFQNNGVVDDSQLPKDRFSAERLKGVDSTLKIQPAKLEDSAVYLCASSLEGRGAYEQYFGPGTRLTVT.

V and J are TRBV21-1 and TRBJ2-3; the D call of TRBD1 is as the table states it, not checked on the DNA. TRBV21-1 is tagged as a pseudogene. The CDR3 covers 17 residues. The DNA of the CDR3 is TGTGCCAGCAGCGACCACCCCGTGGGACAGGGACGAGATACGCAGTATTTT. This gives the protein CASSDHPVGQGRDTQYF.

The DNA of the CDR3 is TGTGCCAGTAGGGAGCGGGGGAGCTCCTACGAGCAGTACTTC. This translates into CASRERGSSYEQYF. The rearrangement joins TRBV19 to TRBJ2-7, with TRBD2 matching over 8 bases. The CDR3 is made up of 14 amino acids. Germline trimming cut 6 bases from V and 0 bases from J; bases unmatched to any gene: 4. The V gene's germline CDR1 is LNHDA and CDR2 SQIVND (reference sequence). Full variable domain (remainder filled in from reference TRBV19 and TRBJ2-7): DGGITQSPKYLFRKEGQNVTLSCEQNLNHDAMYWYRQDPGQGLRLIYYSQIVNDFQKGDIAEGYSVSREKKESFPLTVTSAQKNPTAFYLCASRERGSSYEQYFGPGTRLTVT.

To note about this clone: One end of the junction fails to match germline, which may point to a read error. In the same sample, other DNA sequences code for this CDR3. The genes are TRBV18 and TRBJ2-7; TRBD2 aligns across 8 bases. Germline V CDR1 and CDR2: KGHSH, LQKENI. This CDR3 has 12 residues. Here the CDR3 DNA reads TGTGCTAGCTCACCTCCGACCGGGAGGGCCGGGTTC. It is translated as CASSPPTGRAGF.

This chain joins TRBV7-2 and TRBJ2-7, with D possibly matching TRBD2 (6 bases). Germline loops: CDR1 SGHTA, CDR2 FQGNSA. There are 13 residues in the CDR3. Deletions cut 5 bases from V and 1 base from J, with 9 bases between. CDR3 loop: CASSLSGSYEQYF. CDR3 sequence (DNA): TGTGCCAGCAGCCTGAGCGGGTCCTACGAGCAGTACTTC. Complete variable domain (other parts from reference TRBV7-2 and TRBJ2-7): GAGVSQSPSNKVTEKGKDVELRCDPISGHTALYWYRQSLGQGLEFLIYFQGNSAPDKSGLPSDRFSAERTGGSVSTLTIQRTQQEDSAVYLCASSLSGSYEQYFGPGTRLTVT.

The chain carries TRBV7-3 and TRBJ1-2; D is perhaps TRBD1 (6 bases). CDR3 length: 13 residues. V lost 5 bases to trimming and J lost 8 bases, with 15 bases between them. In germline, CDR1 is SGHTA, CDR2 FQGTGA. In DNA, the CDR3 is TGTGCCAGCAGCCAGAGGGGGACCCGAGGCTACACCTTC. This gives the protein CASSQRGTRGYTF.

The V and J genes are TRBV9 and TRBJ2-3; TRBD2 matches at 10 bases. This CDR3 has 16 residues. Unmatched junction bases numbered 5, after V lost 0 bases and J lost 4 bases. CDR1 and CDR2 from the germline V gene are SGDLS and YYNGEE. The CDR3 DNA reads as TGTGCCAGCAGCGTAGATCGCAGCGGGGGGGCAGATACGCAGTATTTT. Protein: CASSVDRSGGADTQYF.

The chain links TRBV15 to TRBJ2-5; 7 nucleotides align to TRBD2. The CDR3 spans 15 residues. CDR1 LNHNV and CDR2 YYDKDF come from the germline V gene (reference sequence). V shed 1 base and J 5 bases; nucleotides not matched to a gene: 7. CDR3: CATSRGARGGETQYF. The CDR3 DNA sequence: TGTGCCACCAGCAGAGGGGCGAGGGGAGGGGAGACCCAGTACTTC.

The V and J genes are TRBV6-5 and TRBJ1-2; D is perhaps TRBD1 (5 bases). CDR1 and CDR2 (germline): MNHEY, SVGAGI. The CDR3 is 13 residues long. The V gene lost 2 bases and the J gene lost 2 bases, with 6 bases spanning the gap. CDR3 in DNA: TGTGCCAGCAGTTACCGACAGAACTATGGCTACACCTTC. Translation: CASSYRQNYGYTF.